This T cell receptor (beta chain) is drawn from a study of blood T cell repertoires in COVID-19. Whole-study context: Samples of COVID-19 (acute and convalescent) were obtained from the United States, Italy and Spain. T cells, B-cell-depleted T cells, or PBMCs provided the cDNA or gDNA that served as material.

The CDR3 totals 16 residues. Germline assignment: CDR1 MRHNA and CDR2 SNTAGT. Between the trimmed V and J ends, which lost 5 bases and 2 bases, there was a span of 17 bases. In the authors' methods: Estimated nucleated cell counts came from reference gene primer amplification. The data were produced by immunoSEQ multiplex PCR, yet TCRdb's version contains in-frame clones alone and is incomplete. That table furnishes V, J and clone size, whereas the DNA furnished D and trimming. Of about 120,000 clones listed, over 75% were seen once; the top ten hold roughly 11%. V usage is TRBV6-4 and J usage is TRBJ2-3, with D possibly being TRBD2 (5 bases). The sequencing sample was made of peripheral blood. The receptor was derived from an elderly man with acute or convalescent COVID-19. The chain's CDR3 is CASSPSGSGLTDTQYF. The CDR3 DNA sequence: TGTGCCAGCAGTCCCTCGGGGAGCGGACTCACAGATACGCAGTATTTT.